This TCR beta chain emerged from a study of monozygotic twins with inflammatory bowel disease. TCR libraries each used 3500 ng of total RNA. Researchers used template switching to add UMIs featuring a 6-nucleotide sample barcode. TCRdb re-analyzed the 5' RACE reads; it lists each CDR3 protein once, without DNA. This table holds a few hundred thousand distinct CDR3 sequences. Phlebotomy per donor yielded a single 2.5 ml blood sample. The CDR3 is 14 residues long. The rearrangement uses TRBV23-1 and TRBJ1-4. TRBV23-1 is identified as an open reading frame with a role that is uncertain. The sample consisted of blood. This sequence was found in a human donor with ulcerative colitis or Crohn's disease, or a healthy co-twin of an affected twin (not recorded which). CDR3 protein: CASEDGWTNEKLFF.